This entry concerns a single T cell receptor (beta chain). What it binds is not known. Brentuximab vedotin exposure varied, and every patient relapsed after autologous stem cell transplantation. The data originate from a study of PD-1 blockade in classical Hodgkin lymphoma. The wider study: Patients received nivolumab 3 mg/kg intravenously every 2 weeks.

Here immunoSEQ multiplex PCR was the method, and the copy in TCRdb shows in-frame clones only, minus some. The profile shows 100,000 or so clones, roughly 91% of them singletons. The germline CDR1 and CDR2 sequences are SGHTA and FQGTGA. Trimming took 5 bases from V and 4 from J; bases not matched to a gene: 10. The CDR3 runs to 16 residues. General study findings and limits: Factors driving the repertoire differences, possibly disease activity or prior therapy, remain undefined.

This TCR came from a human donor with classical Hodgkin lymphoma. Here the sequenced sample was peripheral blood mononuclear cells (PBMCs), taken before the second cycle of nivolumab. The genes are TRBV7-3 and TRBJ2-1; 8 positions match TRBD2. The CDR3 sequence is CASSPGPAGGYNEQFF. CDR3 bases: TGTGCCAGCAGCCCGGGGCCGGCGGGGGGATACAATGAGCAGTTCTTC.